This passage covers 29 T cell receptor beta chains from one sample sequenced in a study of response to subunit inactivated influenza vaccine. Each CDR3 protein gets one entry after TCRdb re-called the RT-PCR reads with MiXCR. The sample contains 650,000 to 800,000 distinct CDR3 sequences, over 11% of which appear only once. Sequenced material: PBMCs from blood, taken around 15 days before vaccination. Source of these receptors: a man aged 45 to 65 who received an inactivated influenza vaccine.

This clonotype came up a few times. This chain uses TRBV12-3 or TRBV12-4 with TRBJ2-1; a weak D match, TRBD1 (7 bases). V shed 3 bases and J shed 9 bases, with 33 bases lying between them. The CDR3 contains 20 residues. The CDR3 protein is CASSFSRQGLGGAPKGEQFF. CDR3 in DNA: TGTGCCAGCAGTTTTTCCCGACAGGGACTGGGTGGGGCCCCCAAGGGTGAGCAGTTCTTC.

V usage is TRBV5-1 and J usage is TRBJ2-7, with 8 bases aligning to TRBD1. CDR1 is SGHRS, CDR2 YFSETQ, per germline. The CDR3 is made up of 13 amino acids. J gave up 7 bases and V 4 bases, and 7 bases lay outside the gene matches. The CDR3 region has the DNA TGCGCCAGCAGCAGACAGGGGCCAGGGGAGCAGTACTTC. Protein product: CASSRQGPGEQYF.

The chain carries TRBV15 and TRBJ2-1, with 8 positions matching TRBD1. V trimming: 1 base; J trimming: 1 base; junction bases outside the gene matches: 0. The CDR3 length is 15 residues. Germline CDR1 reads LNHNV; CDR2 reads YYDKDF (reference sequence). In DNA, the CDR3 is TGTGCCACCAGCAGAGGGGACAGGTCCTACAATGAGCAGTTCTTC. It is translated as CATSRGDRSYNEQFF.

The V call is TRBV15, the J call TRBJ2-3, with D perhaps matching TRBD1 or TRBD2 (5 bases each). The V end lost 5 bases, the J end lost 3 bases, and 12 bases lay between the germline ends. The CDR3 length is 14 residues. Germline V gene lookup returns CDR1 LNHNV and CDR2 YYDKDF (reference sequence). Written as DNA, the CDR3 is TGTGCCACCAGCCGGGGTTCAGGGACAGATACGCAGTATTTT. This sequence encodes CATSRGSGTDTQYF.

The CDR3 region has the DNA TGTGCCAGCAGCGGGGGGCGGGTGACCCTAAGCACAGATACGCAGTATTTT. Translating gives CASSGGRVTLSTDTQYF. V gene TRBV7-2 combines with J gene TRBJ2-3, with D possibly called TRBD1 or TRBD2 (6 bases each). The CDR3 is 17 residues long. V was shortened by 5 bases and J by 0 bases, with 18 bases between the two germline ends. Germline CDR1 SGHTA, CDR2 FQGNSA.

The V and J genes are TRBV7-9 and TRBJ1-4; tentative D call: TRBD1 (5 bases). Trimming left V 4 bases short and J 8 bases short, with 14 bases between. This CDR3 spans 14 amino acids. Germline CDR1 is SEHNR and CDR2 is FQNEAQ (reference sequence). CDR3 nucleotides: TGTGCCAGCAGCTCCTACCAGGGTCACGAAAAACTGTTTTTT. It encodes CASSSYQGHEKLFF.

This clonotype was detected a few times. The chain recombines TRBV7-9 with TRBJ1-1; D possibly corresponds to TRBD1 (5 bases). Between the trimmed V and J ends, which lost 5 bases and 4 bases, there was a span of 11 bases. The germline V gene encodes CDR1 SEHNR and CDR2 FQNEAQ (reference sequence). CDR3 size: 13 residues. The CDR3 DNA sequence: TGTGCCAGCAGCCAGGGTTCGGGCACTGAAGCTTTCTTT. Translation gives CASSQGSGTEAFF.

This rearrangement joins TRBV3-1 to TRBJ1-1, with D perhaps TRBD1 (5 bases). Germline V gene data show CDR1 as LGHDT and CDR2 as YNNKEL (reference sequence). This CDR3 is built from 15 residues. Trimming cost V 4 bases and J 3 bases, with 15 bases left between them. In DNA, the CDR3 is TGTGCCAGCAGCCCGATCGGAGGGGCTGACACTGAAGCTTTCTTT. This encodes CASSPIGGADTEAFF.

The CDR3 protein is CASTAAKSIYGYTF. In DNA form, the CDR3 reads TGTGCCAGCACTGCCGCGAAGTCAATCTATGGCTACACCTTC. The gene calls are TRBV21-1 and TRBJ1-2. TRBV21-1 is deemed a pseudogene. This CDR3 is built from 14 residues.

The chain combines TRBV14 with TRBJ2-7; 8 bases match TRBD1. This CDR3 spans 16 amino acids. J lost 5 bases, V lost 5 bases, and 14 bases had no gene match. The V gene's germline CDR1 is SGHDN and CDR2 FVKESK. CDR3 in amino acids: CASSAIYPDRDHEQYF. CDR3 bases: TGTGCCAGCAGCGCGATATACCCGGACAGGGACCACGAGCAGTACTTC.

This clonotype has more than one count but fewer than ten. The rearrangement links TRBV20-1 to TRBJ1-1; 9 positions agree with TRBD1. Germline V gene sequence: CDR1 DFQATT, CDR2 SNEGSKA (reference sequence). The length of the CDR3 is 14 residues. The V gene end was trimmed by 2 bases and the J gene end by 4 bases; junction bases not matched to a gene: 5. The CDR3 loop is CSARSTDRGTEAFF. The CDR3 DNA reads as TGCAGTGCTAGATCGACGGACAGGGGCACTGAAGCTTTCTTT.

The J gene is TRBJ1-2, the V gene TRBV6-6; TRBD1 aligns across 10 bases. Trimming removed 6 bases from V and 8 bases from J; junction bases left unmatched: 6. The CDR3 extends over 13 amino acids. Germline V gene data show CDR1 as MNHNY and CDR2 as SVGAGI (reference sequence). This CDR3 reads CASSNRDRGGYTF. The CDR3 region has the DNA TGTGCCAGCAGCAACCGGGACAGGGGAGGCTACACCTTC.

This chain joins TRBV6-2 or TRBV6-3 and TRBJ2-3; D not resolved. The CDR3 extends over 13 amino acids. Germline V CDR1 and CDR2: MNHEY, SVGEGT. Trimming stripped 5 bases from V and 4 bases from J, with 10 bases between. In DNA, the CDR3 is TGTGCCAGCAGTCCTGGGGTTCCAGATACGCAGTATTTT. Its translation: CASSPGVPDTQYF.

This clonotype was observed at least ten times. The junction departs from the called germline gene at one end, perhaps through a read error. The chain uses TRBV12-3 or TRBV12-4 and TRBJ1-5; 8 bases are shared with TRBD1. This CDR3 has 13 amino acids. The chain's CDR3 is CASSLTGDQPQHF. CDR3 nucleotide sequence: TGCGCCAGCAGCTTGACAGGGGATCAGCCCCAGCATTTT.

Worth noting for this clonotype: A read error may account for a junction end that differs from germline. Here the CDR3 reads CASSLNSGANVMTF. The CDR3 region has the DNA TGTGCCAGCAGTCTAAACTCTGGGGCCAACGTCATGACTTTC. The chain is built from TRBV28 and TRBJ2-6; TRBD1 might be the D (5 bases). The germline CDR1 and CDR2 sequences are MDHEN and SYDVKM. This CDR3 spans 14 amino acids.

The CDR3 DNA follows: TGCAGCGTTGAAGATCCCGGCGGTTCGAACTACGAGCAGTACTTC. The encoded protein is CSVEDPGGSNYEQYF. V gene TRBV29-1 combines with J gene TRBJ2-7, with D unclear. V was shortened by 0 bases and J by 3 bases, with 15 bases between the two germline ends. CDR3 size: 15 residues. CDR1 is SQVTM, CDR2 ANQGSEA, per germline.

The chain joins TRBV24-1 to TRBJ1-2, with D unclear. CDR3 size: 11 residues. Trimming pared 7 bases from V and 8 bases from J, leaving 10 bases between. CDR1 is KGHDR and CDR2 is SFDVKD in the germline V gene. DNA for the CDR3: TGTGCCACCAGGACCTGGGTGGGCTACACCTTC. Translation gives CATRTWVGYTF.

This clonotype has more than one count but fewer than ten. The chain carries TRBV5-1 and TRBJ2-3; 9 bases line up with TRBD2. V was pared by 7 bases and J by 1 base, with 7 bases of the junction left unmatched. Looked up from germline, CDR1 is SGHRS and CDR2 is YFSETQ. The CDR3 is made up of 15 amino acids. CDR3 bases: TGCGCCAGCCGGGACGCTAGCGGGGGCACAGATACGCAGTATTTT. This encodes CASRDASGGTDTQYF.

This clonotype was seen many times. This chain links TRBV6-1 with TRBJ2-5; D gene unclear. The CDR3 has 13 residues. V was trimmed by 6 bases and J by 2 bases, leaving 10 bases between them. Germline V gene lookup returns CDR1 MNHNS and CDR2 SASEGT. The CDR3 here is CASSRQEQETQYF. Written as DNA, the CDR3 is TGTGCCAGCAGCCGACAAGAACAAGAGACCCAGTACTTC.

In this sample, this clonotype turned up a few times. The chain joins TRBV16 to TRBJ2-1; D is unresolved. Germline lookup yields CDR1 KGHSY and CDR2 FQNENV. V was cut by 2 bases and J by 13 bases, with 9 bases left in between. This CDR3 comprises 11 residues. The CDR3 spells CASSQSTVQFF. The CDR3 DNA reads as TGTGCCAGCAGCCAAAGCACGGTACAGTTCTTC.

This clonotype has more than one count but fewer than ten. This chain links TRBV20-1 with TRBJ2-3; 10 nucleotides agree with TRBD2. This CDR3 is built from 16 residues. The ends lost 5 bases at V and 2 bases at J; junction bases unmatched: 10. Germline CDR1 DFQATT, CDR2 SNEGSKA (reference sequence). The CDR3 is CSAGFPGLAVTDTQYF. CDR3 nucleotide sequence: TGCAGTGCTGGGTTCCCCGGACTAGCGGTCACAGATACGCAGTATTTT.

Many counts were recorded for this clonotype. The J gene is TRBJ1-1, the V gene TRBV6-2 or TRBV6-3, with no clear D. V was pared by 0 bases and J by 0 bases, with 17 bases between. CDR3 length: 18 residues. The germline CDR1 and CDR2 sequences are MNHEY and SVGEGT. CDR3 loop: CASSYSTRGRSMNTEAFF. The DNA for the CDR3 is TGTGCCAGCAGTTACTCGACTAGAGGGCGATCCATGAACACTGAAGCTTTCTTT.

This clonotype was counted only a few times. This chain joins TRBV4-3 and TRBJ1-3; D is possibly TRBD1 (5 bases). CDR1 is LGHNA and CDR2 is YSLEER in the germline V gene. Trimming removed 0 bases at V and 2 bases at J, with 17 bases between. The CDR3 extends over 18 amino acids. This CDR3 reads CASSQDIGPGTAGNTIYF. CDR3 DNA: TGCGCCAGCAGCCAAGATATCGGGCCAGGGACGGCTGGAAACACCATATATTTT.

This clonotype was detected only a few times. The genes are TRBV27 and TRBJ1-5, with D perhaps matching TRBD1 (6 bases). Germline CDR1 MNHEY, CDR2 SMNVEV (reference sequence). V lost 4 bases and J lost 6, with 13 bases in between. The CDR3 consists of 14 residues. In nucleotides, the CDR3 is TGTGCCAGCAGTTCTCAGGGGATGGGTCAGCCCCAGCATTTT. Translated: CASSSQGMGQPQHF.

This clonotype was recorded many times. This sequence joins TRBV7-2 and TRBJ1-4; D uncertain. Germline V lookup: CDR1 SGHTA, CDR2 FQGNSA. V lost 1 base and J lost 7, with 13 bases in between. This CDR3 contains 15 residues. The CDR3 reads CASSLVGGASEKLFF. CDR3 bases: TGTGCCAGCAGCTTAGTGGGAGGTGCGAGTGAAAAACTGTTTTTT.

The genes are TRBV28 and TRBJ2-7, with 8 bases lining up with TRBD1. This CDR3 contains 13 residues. V lost 8 bases, J lost 4 bases, and 7 bases stayed unmatched. The germline CDR1 and CDR2 sequences are MDHEN and SYDVKM. For the CDR3, the DNA is TGTGCCAGCGTTTATGACAGGGGTTACGAGCAGTACTTC. It is translated as CASVYDRGYEQYF.

The chain recombines TRBV7-9 with TRBJ2-1; tentative D call: TRBD2 (5 bases). From germline, CDR1 is SEHNR and CDR2 FQNEAQ (reference sequence). This CDR3 is 13 amino acids long. V gave up 2 bases and J gave up 7 bases, with 9 bases separating them. The CDR3 spells CASSLSGMNEQFF. In nucleotides, the CDR3 is TGTGCCAGCAGCTTATCCGGGATGAATGAGCAGTTCTTC.

The V and J genes are TRBV19 and TRBJ2-1, with D possibly matching TRBD1 (5 bases). The CDR3 has 14 amino acids. V lost 5 bases, J lost 2 bases, and 10 bases lay in between. Per the germline V gene, CDR1 is LNHDA and CDR2 is SQIVND (reference sequence). The CDR3 DNA follows: TGTGCCAGTAGTTGGGGCCGCACCTACAATGAGCAGTTCTTC. It codes for CASSWGRTYNEQFF.

The chain recombines TRBV5-5 with TRBJ2-5, with D possibly matching TRBD1 (6 bases). With 3 bases removed from V and 5 bases from J, the gap between germline ends came to 14 bases. The CDR3 loop spans 14 amino acids. The V gene's germline CDR1 is SGHKS and CDR2 YYEKEE (reference sequence). The CDR3 DNA follows: TGTGCCAGCAGCTGGGACAAACCGGGGGAGACCCAGTACTTC. This gives the protein CASSWDKPGETQYF.